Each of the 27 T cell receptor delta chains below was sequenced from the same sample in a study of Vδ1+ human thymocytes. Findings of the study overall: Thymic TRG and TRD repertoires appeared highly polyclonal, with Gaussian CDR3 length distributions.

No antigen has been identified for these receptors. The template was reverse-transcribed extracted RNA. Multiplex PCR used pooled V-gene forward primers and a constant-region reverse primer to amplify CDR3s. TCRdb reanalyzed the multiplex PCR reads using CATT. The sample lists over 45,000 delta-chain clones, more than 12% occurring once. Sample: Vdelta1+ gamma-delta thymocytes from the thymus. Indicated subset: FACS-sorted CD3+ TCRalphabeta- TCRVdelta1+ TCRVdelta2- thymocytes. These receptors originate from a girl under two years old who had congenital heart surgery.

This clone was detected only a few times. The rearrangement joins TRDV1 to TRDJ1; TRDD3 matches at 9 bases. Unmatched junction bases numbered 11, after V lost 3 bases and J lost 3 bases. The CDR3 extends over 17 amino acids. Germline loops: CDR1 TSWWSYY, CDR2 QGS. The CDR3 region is CALGDGLLGDYADKLIF. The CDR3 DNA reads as TGTGCTCTTGGGGATGGATTGCTGGGGGATTATGCCGATAAACTCATCTTT.

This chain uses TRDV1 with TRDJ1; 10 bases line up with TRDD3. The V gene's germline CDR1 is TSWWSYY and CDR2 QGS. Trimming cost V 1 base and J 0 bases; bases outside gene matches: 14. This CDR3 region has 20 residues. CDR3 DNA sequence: TGTGCTCTTGGGGAACGAGCCTTCCGATGGGGGATACCCCACACCGATAAACTCATCTTT. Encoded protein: CALGERAFRWGIPHTDKLIF.

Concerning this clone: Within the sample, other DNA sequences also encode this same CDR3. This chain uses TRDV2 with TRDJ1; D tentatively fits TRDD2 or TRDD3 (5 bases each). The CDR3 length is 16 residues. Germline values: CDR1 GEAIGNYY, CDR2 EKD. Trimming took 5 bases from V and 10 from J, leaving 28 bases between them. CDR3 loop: CACGHPTGGPGRRLIF. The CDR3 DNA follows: TGTGCCTGTGGACACCCTACAGGGGGTCCTGGGCGTAGACTCATCTTT.

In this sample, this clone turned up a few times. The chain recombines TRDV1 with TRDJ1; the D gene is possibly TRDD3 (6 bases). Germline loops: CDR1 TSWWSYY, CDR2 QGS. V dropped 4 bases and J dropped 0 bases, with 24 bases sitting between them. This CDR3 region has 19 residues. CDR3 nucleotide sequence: TGTGCTCTTGGGGCCTTGGGTCACGTGGTGGGGATTTACACCGATAAACTCATCTTT. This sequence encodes CALGALGHVVGIYTDKLIF.

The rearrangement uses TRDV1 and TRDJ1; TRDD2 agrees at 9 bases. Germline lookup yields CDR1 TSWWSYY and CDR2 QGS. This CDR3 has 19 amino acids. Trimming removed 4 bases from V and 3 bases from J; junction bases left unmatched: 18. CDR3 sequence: CALGGVLPTRPWVSDKLIF. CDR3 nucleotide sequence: TGTGCTCTTGGGGGCGTCCTTCCTACGAGGCCCTGGGTGTCCGATAAACTCATCTTT.

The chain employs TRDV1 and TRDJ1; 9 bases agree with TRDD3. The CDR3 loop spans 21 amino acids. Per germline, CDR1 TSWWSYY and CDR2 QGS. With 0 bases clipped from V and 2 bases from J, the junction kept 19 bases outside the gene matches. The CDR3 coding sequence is TGTGCTCTTGGGGAACTCTCTCTCCCGAGTCGGGGGGGATACAGAACCGATAAACTCATCTTT. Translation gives CALGELSLPSRGGYRTDKLIF.

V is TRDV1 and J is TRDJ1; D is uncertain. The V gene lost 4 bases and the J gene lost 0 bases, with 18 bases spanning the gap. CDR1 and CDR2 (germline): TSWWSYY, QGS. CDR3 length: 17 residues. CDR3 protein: CALGGIHSPTDTDKLIF. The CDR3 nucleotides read TGTGCTCTTGGGGGCATACATTCCCCCACTGACACCGATAAACTCATCTTT.

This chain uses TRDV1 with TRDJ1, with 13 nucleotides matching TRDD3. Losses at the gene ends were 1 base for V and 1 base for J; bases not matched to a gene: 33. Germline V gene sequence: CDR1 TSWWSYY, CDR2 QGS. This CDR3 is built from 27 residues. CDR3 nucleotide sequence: TGTGCTCTTGGGGAACATCAGTCCTTCGCTCACCACGCGCTTGTACTGGGGGATACGGGGGTCACCGATAAACTCATCTTT. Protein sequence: CALGEHQSFAHHALVLGDTGVTDKLIF.

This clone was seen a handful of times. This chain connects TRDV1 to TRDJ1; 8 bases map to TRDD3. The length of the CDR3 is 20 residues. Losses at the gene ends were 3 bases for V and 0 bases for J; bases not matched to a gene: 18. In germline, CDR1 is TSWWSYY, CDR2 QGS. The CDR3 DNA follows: TGTGCTCTTGGGGAGACCCTACGTCAGGGGATACATCAACACACCGATAAACTCATCTTT. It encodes CALGETLRQGIHQHTDKLIF.

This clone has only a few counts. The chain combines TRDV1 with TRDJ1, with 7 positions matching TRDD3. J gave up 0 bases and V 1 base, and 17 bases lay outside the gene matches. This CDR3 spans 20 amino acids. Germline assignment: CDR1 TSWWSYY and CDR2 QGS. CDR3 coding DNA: TGTGCTCTTGGGGAACGGTCTGTAGCCTACTGGGGCCGAAACACCGATAAACTCATCTTT. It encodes CALGERSVAYWGRNTDKLIF.

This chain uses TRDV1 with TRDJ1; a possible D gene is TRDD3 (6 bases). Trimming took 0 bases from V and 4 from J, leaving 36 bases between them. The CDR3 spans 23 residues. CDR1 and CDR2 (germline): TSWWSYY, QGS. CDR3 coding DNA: TGTGCTCTTGGGGAACTTACGCTTACGAAACCCGAGGGGATCGGTACCGTCCTCGATAAACTCATCTTT. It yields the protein CALGELTLTKPEGIGTVLDKLIF.

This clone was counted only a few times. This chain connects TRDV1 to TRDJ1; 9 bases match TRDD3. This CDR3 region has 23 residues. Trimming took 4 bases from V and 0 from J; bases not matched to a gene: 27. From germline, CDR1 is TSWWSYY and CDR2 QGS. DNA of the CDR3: TGTGCTCTTGGGGCAGGGGTCCTACGTTCGACTGGGGATACGCGCCCGTACACCGATAAACTCATCTTT. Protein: CALGAGVLRSTGDTRPYTDKLIF.

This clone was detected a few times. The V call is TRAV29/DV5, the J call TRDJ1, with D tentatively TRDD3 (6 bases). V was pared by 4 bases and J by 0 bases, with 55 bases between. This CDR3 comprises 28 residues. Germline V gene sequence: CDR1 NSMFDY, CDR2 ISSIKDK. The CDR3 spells CAASLFGPIGIEKDDLKLGASYTDKLIF. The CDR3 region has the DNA TGTGCAGCATCACTATTTGGTCCTATCGGGATTGAAAAAGACGACCTCAAATTGGGGGCTTCGTACACCGATAAACTCATCTTT.

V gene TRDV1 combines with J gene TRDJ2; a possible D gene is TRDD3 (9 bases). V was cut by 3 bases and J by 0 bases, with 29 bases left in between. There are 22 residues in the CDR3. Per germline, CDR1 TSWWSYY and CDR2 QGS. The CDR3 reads CALGDFLRRTGGHFSLTAQLFF. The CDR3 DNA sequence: TGTGCTCTTGGGGACTTCCTACGACGTACTGGGGGACACTTCTCTTTGACAGCACAACTCTTCTTT.

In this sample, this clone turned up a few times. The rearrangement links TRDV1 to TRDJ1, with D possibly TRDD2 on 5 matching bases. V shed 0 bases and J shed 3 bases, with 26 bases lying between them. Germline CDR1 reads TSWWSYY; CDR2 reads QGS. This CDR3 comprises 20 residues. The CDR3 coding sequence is TGTGCTCTTGGGGAACTAGATTGGCCCTACAGCGGACGCGTCTCCGATAAACTCATCTTT. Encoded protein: CALGELDWPYSGRVSDKLIF.

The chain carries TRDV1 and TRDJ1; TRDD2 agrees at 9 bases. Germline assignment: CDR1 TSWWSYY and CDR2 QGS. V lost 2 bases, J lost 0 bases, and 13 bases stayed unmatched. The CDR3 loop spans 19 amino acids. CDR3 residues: CALGESRPSYSYYTDKLIF. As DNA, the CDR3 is TGTGCTCTTGGGGAATCTAGGCCTTCCTACTCGTATTACACCGATAAACTCATCTTT.

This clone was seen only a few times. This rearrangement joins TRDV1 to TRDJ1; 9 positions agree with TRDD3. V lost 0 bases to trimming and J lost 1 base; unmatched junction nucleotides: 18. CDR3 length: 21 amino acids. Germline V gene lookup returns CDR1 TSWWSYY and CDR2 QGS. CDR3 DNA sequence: TGTGCTCTTGGGGAACTCGTAGTATCGGGGGATACTCGTGGGCCCACCGATAAACTCATCTTT. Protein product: CALGELVVSGDTRGPTDKLIF.

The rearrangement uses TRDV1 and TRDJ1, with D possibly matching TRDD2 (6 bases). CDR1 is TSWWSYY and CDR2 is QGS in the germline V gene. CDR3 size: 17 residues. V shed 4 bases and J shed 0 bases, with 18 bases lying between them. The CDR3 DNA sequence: TGTGCTCTTGGGGGGTCCCTTCCACGGGAGGACACCGATAAACTCATCTTT. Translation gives CALGGSLPREDTDKLIF.

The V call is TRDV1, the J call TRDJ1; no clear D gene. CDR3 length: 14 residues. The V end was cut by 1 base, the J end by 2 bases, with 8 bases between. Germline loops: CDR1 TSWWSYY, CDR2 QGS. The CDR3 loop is CALGEQWVTDKLIF. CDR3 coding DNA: TGTGCTCTTGGGGAACAATGGGTTACCGATAAACTCATCTTT.

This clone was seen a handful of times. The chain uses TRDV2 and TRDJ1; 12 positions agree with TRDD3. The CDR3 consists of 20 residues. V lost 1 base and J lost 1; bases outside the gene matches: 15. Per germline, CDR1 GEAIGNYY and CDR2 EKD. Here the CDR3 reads CACDTRLPLLGDTGTDKLIF. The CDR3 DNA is TGTGCCTGTGACACTCGACTACCATTACTGGGGGATACCGGCACCGATAAACTCATCTTT.

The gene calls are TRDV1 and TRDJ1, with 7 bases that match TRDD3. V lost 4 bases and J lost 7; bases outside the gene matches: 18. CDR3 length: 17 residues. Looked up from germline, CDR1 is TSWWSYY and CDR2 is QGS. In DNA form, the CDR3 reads TGTGCTCTTGGGGCCTATATACTGGGGAGCCCTAGGTCTAAACTCATCTTT. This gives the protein CALGAYILGSPRSKLIF.

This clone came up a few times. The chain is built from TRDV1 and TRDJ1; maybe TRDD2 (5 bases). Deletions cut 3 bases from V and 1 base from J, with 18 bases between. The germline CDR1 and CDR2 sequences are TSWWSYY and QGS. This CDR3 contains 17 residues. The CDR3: CALGDPTTLPSTDKLIF. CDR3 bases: TGTGCTCTTGGGGACCCTACGACCCTCCCCTCCACCGATAAACTCATCTTT.

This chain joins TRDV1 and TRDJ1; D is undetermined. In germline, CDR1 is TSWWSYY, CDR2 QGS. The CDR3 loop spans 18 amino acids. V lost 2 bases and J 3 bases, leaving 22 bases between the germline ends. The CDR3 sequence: CALGEMGLDRTPADKLIF. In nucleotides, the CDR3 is TGTGCTCTTGGGGAAATGGGACTCGACCGTACTCCCGCCGATAAACTCATCTTT.

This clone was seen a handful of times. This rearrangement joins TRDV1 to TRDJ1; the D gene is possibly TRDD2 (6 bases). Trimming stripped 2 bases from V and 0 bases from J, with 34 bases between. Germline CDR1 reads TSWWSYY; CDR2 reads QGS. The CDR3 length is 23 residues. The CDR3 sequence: CALGEYSENVLRTLRFHTDKLIF. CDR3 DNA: TGTGCTCTTGGGGAATACAGCGAGAACGTCCTACGCACCCTCAGATTTCACACCGATAAACTCATCTTT.

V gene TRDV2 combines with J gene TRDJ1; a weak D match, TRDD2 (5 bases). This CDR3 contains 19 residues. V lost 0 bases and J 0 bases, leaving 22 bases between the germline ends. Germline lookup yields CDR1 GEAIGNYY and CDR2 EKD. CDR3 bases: TGTGCCTGTGACACCGCTTCCCTCCCGACCCCTTCGTACACCGATAAACTCATCTTT. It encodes CACDTASLPTPSYTDKLIF.

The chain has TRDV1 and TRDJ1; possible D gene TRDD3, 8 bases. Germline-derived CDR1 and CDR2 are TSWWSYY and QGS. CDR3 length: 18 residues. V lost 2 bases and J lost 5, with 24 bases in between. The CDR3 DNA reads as TGTGCTCTTGGGGAATTAGCCTTCCTCGGGGGATATCCGGATAAACTCATCTTT. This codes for CALGELAFLGGYPDKLIF.

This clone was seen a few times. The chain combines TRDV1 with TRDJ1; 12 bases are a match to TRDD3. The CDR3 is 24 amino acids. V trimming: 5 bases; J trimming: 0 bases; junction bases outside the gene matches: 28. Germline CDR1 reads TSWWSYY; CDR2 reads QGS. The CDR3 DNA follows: TGTGCTCTTGGGCACTACTTGGCCTTCAGGTCTCTACTGGGGGATACTGGGTACACCGATAAACTCATCTTT. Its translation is CALGHYLAFRSLLGDTGYTDKLIF.